The T cell receptor beta chain described here comes from a study of human T cells and chemical hapten exposure. Stated time point: pre-sensitization, week 0. Treatment meaning: therapeutic diphenylcyclopropenone sensitization with weekly scalp DPC. This clonotype was picked up many times. CDR1 and CDR2 (germline): MNHEY, SVGAGI. CDR3 length: 16 amino acids. V was pared by 4 bases and J by 4 bases, with 10 bases of the junction left unmatched. Individual cDNA molecules in this library carried unique molecular identifiers. TCRdb re-analysed the RACE reads in MiXCR, keeping a single row per CDR3 protein. The repertoire has 35,000 to 50,000 distinct CDR3 sequences, about 10% of them found once; the top ten carry about 6%.

The TCR sequence derives from a man aged 30-40 years with alopecia areata. Some clones in this sample may be carry-over from other donors' samples. The genes are TRBV6-5 and TRBJ2-3; 8 nucleotides match TRBD2. Specimen: whole blood, collected in connection with sensitization to the hapten diphenylcyclopropenone (DPC). The CDR3 spells CASSSTGLGPPDTQYF. The CDR3 DNA reads TGTGCCAGCAGTTCTACGGGACTAGGGCCCCCAGATACGCAGTATTTT.